This T cell receptor (beta chain) was identified in a study of blood T cell repertoires in COVID-19. Overall study context: COVID-19 samples, acute and convalescent, were from the United States, Italy and Spain. PBMCs, B-cell-depleted T cells, or T cells were the source of the cDNA or gDNA that made up the material.

In the study's own analysis: Estimation of nucleated cell counts was performed using reference gene primer amplification. TCRdb's copy holds only in-frame clones and misses some; the assay was immunoSEQ multiplex PCR. From that table come the V and J calls and clone size; the DNA was used to work out D and trimming. The data show about 350,000 clones, with approximately 89% seen just once and around 3.5% held by the top ten. This CDR3 region has 14 residues. V lost 2 bases, J lost 6 bases, and 10 bases lay in between. Germline assignment: CDR1 MNHEY and CDR2 SVGAGI. Sample: peripheral blood. This rearrangement joins TRBV6-5 to TRBJ2-2, with D uncertain. This sequence was found in a woman between 18 and 29 years old who had recovered from COVID-19. CDR3 nucleotides: TGTGCCAGCAGTTACCAGGCGTTCTCCGGGGAGCTGTTTTTT. This encodes CASSYQAFSGELFF.